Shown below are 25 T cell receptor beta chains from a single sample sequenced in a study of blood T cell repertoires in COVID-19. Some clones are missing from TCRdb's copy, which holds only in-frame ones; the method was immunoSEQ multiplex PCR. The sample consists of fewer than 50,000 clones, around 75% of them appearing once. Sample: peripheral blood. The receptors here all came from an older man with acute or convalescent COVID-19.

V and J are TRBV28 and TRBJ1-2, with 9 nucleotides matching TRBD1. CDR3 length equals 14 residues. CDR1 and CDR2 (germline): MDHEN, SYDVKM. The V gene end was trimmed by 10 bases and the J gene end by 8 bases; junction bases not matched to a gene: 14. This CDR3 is CAIATDRGSWGYTF. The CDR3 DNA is TGTGCCATCGCAACGGACAGGGGTTCGTGGGGCTACACCTTC.

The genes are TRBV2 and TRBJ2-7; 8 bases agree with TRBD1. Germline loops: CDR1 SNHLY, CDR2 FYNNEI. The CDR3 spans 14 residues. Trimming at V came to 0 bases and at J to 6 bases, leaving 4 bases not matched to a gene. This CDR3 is CASSEAQGAFEQYF. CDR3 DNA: TGTGCCAGCAGTGAAGCCCAGGGGGCGTTCGAGCAGTACTTC.

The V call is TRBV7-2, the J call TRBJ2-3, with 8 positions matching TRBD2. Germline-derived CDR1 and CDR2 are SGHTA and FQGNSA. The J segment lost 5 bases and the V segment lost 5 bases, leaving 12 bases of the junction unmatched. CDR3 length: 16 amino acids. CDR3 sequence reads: CASSLLAGLGGDTQYF. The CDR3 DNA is TGTGCCAGCAGCCTATTAGCGGGACTGGGGGGAGATACGCAGTATTTT.

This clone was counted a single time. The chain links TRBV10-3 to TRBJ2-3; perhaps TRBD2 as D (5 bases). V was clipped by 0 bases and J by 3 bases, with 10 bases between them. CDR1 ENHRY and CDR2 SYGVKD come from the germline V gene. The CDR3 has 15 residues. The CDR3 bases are TGTGCCATCAGTGAGTCAAGCGGACTGACAGATACGCAGTATTTT. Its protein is CAISESSGLTDTQYF.

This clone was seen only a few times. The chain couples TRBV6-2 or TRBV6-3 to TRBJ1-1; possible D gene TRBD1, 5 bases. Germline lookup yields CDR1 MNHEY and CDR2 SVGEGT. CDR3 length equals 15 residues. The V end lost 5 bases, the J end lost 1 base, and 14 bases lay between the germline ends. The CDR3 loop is CASSLAGRANTEAFF. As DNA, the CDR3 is TGTGCCAGCAGTCTCGCCGGCAGGGCGAACACTGAAGCTTTCTTT.

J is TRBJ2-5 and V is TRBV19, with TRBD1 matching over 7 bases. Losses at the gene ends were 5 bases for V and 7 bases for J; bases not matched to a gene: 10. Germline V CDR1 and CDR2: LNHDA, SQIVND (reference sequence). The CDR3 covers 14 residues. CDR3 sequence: CASSPRTGLATQYF. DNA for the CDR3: TGTGCCAGTAGTCCTAGGACAGGCCTGGCGACCCAGTACTTC.

The CDR3 region is CASSMTSGTYNEQFF. The CDR3 DNA is TGTGCCAGCAGCATGACTAGCGGGACCTACAATGAGCAGTTCTTC. V and J are TRBV7-3 and TRBJ2-1; TRBD2 aligns across 11 bases. CDR3 length equals 15 residues. The J segment lost 2 bases and the V segment lost 5 bases, leaving 2 bases of the junction unmatched. Germline CDR1 is SGHTA and CDR2 is FQGTGA.

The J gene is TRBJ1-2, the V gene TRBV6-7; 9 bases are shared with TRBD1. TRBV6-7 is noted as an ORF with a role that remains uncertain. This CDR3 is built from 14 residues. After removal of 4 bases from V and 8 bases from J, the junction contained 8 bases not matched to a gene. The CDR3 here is CASSFSRTGDGYTF. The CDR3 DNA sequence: TGTGCCAGCAGTTTTTCGAGGACAGGGGACGGCTACACCTTC.

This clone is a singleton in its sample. For the CDR3, the DNA is TGCAGCCCACCTGGGGCTAGGGATTACAATGAGCAGTTCTTC. It codes for CSPPGARDYNEQFF. The chain employs TRBV29-1 and TRBJ2-1, with D possibly being TRBD1 (5 bases). This CDR3 has 14 residues. V was shortened by 8 bases and J by 4 bases, with 18 bases between the two germline ends. The germline CDR1 and CDR2 sequences are SQVTM and ANQGSEA.

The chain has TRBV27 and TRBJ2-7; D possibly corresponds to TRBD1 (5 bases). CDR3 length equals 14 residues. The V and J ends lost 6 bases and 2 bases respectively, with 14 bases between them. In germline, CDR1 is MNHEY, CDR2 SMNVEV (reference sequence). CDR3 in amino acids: CASRFHLGAYEQYF. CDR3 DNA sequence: TGTGCCAGCAGGTTTCACCTAGGGGCCTACGAGCAGTACTTC.

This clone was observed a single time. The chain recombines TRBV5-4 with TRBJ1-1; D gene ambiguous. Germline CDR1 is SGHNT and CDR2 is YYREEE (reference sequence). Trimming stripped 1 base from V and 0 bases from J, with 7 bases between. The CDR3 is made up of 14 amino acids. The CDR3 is CASSLQIMNTEAFF. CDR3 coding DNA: TGTGCCAGCAGCTTGCAGATAATGAACACTGAAGCTTTCTTT.

Here the CDR3 DNA reads TGCGCCAGCAGCCATGGGCACACGGATGGCTACACCTTC. Its translation: CASSHGHTDGYTF. The chain joins TRBV5-1 to TRBJ1-2, with no clear D. This CDR3 has 13 amino acids. Germline V CDR1 and CDR2: SGHRS, YFSETQ. The V end was cut by 4 bases, the J end by 6 bases, with 13 bases between.

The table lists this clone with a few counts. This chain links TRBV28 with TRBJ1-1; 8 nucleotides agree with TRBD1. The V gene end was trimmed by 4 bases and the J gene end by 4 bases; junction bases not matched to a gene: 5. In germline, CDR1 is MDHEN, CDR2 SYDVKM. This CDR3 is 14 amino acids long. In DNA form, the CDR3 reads TGTGCCAGCAGTTCGAGGACAGGGTCCACTGAAGCTTTCTTT. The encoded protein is CASSSRTGSTEAFF.

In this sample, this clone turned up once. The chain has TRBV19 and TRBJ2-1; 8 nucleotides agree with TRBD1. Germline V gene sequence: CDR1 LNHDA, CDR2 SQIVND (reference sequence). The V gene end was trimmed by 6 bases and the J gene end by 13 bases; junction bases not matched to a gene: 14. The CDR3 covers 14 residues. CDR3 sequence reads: CASSPKRSGTGQFF. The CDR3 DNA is TGTGCCAGTAGCCCAAAAAGGTCCGGGACAGGACAGTTCTTC.

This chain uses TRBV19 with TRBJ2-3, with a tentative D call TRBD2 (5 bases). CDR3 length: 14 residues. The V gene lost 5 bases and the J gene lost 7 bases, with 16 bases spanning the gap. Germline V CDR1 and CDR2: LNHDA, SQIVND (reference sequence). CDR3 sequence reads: CASSALLREYTQYF. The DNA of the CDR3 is TGTGCCAGTAGTGCCCTTTTGAGGGAGTATACGCAGTATTTT.

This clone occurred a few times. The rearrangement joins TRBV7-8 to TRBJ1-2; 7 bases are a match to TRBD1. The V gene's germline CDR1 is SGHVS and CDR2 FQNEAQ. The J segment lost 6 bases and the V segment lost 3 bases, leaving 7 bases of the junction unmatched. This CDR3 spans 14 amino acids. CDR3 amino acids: CASSLDDRVDGYTF. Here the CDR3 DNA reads TGTGCCAGCAGCTTGGATGACAGGGTGGATGGCTACACCTTC.

CDR3 region: CASKTATNEKLFF. CDR3 DNA sequence: TGTGCCAGCAAGACAGCAACTAATGAAAAACTGTTTTTT. This chain uses TRBV6-5 with TRBJ1-4; a possible D gene is TRBD1 (5 bases). This CDR3 region has 13 residues. Trimming took off 7 bases at V and 0 bases at J, with 6 bases between the two ends. The germline V gene has CDR1 MNHEY and CDR2 SVGAGI.

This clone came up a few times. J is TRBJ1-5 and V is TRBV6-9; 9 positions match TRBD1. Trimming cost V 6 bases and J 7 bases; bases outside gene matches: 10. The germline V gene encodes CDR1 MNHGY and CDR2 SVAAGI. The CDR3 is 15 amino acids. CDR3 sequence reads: CASRQQGANSQPQHF. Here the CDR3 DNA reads TGTGCCAGCAGACAACAGGGGGCGAATAGCCAGCCCCAGCATTTT.

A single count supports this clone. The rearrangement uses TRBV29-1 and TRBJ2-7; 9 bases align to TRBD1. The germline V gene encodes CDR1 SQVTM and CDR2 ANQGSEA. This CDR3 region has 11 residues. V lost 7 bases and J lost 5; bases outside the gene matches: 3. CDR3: CSARTGDEQYF. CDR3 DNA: TGCAGCGCACGGACAGGGGACGAGCAGTACTTC.

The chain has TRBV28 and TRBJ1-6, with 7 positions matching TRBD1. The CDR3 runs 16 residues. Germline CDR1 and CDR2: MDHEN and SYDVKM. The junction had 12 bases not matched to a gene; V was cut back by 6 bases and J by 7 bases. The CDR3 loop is CASSLQGRMGNSPLHF. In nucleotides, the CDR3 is TGTGCCAGCAGCCTACAGGGGAGGATGGGGAATTCACCCCTCCACTTT.

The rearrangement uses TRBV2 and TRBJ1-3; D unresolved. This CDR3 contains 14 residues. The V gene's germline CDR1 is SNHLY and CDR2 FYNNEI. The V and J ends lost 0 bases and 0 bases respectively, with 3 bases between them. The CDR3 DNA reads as TGTGCCAGCAGTGAAGCGGCCTCTGGAAACACCATATATTTT. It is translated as CASSEAASGNTIYF.

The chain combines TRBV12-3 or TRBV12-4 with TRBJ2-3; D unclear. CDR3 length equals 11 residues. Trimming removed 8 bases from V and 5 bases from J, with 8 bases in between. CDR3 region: CASAFRDTQYF. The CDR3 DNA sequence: TGTGCCAGCGCGTTTAGAGATACGCAGTATTTT.

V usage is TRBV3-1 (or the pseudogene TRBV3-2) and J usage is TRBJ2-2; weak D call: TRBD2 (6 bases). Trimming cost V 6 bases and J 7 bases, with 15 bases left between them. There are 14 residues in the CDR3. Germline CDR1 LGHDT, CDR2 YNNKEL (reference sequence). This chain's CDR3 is CASSRRDWGGELFF. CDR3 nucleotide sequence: TGTGCCAGCAGTCGACGGGACTGGGGCGGGGAGCTGTTTTTT.

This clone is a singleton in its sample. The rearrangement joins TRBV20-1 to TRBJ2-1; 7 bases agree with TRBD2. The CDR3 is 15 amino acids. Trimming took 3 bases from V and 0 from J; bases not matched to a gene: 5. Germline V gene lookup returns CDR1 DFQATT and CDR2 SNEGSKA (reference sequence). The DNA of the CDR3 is TGCAGTGCTAGTTTTGGCGGGAGCTCCTACAATGAGCAGTTCTTC. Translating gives CSASFGGSSYNEQFF.

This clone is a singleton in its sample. The chain's CDR3 is CASAARGYGNTEAFF. In DNA form, the CDR3 reads TGTGCTAGTGCCGCGAGAGGATATGGGAACACTGAAGCTTTCTTT. This rearrangement joins TRBV12-5 to TRBJ1-1; D is ambiguous. Trimming cost V 7 bases and J 1 base, with 16 bases left between them. Looked up from germline, CDR1 is LGHNT and CDR2 is FRNRAP. The CDR3 runs to 15 residues. Looking up the rest from reference TRBV12-5 and TRBJ1-1 gives the full variable domain: DARVTQTPRHKVTEMGQEVTMRCQPILGHNTVFWYRQTMMQGLELLAYFRNRAPLDDSGMPKDRFSAEMPDATLATLKIQPSEPRDSAVYFCASAARGYGNTEAFFGQGTRLTVV.